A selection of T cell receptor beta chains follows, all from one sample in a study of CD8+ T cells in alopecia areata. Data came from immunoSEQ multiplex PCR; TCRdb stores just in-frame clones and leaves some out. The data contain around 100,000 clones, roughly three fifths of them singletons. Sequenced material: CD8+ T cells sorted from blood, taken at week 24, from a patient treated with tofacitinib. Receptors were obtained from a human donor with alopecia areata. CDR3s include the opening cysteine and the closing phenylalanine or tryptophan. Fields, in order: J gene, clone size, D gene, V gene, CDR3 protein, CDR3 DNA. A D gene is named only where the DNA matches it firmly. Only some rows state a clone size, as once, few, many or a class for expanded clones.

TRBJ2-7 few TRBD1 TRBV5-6 CASSRDRGHEQYF TGTGCCAGCAGCCGGGACAGGGGCCACGAGCAGTACTTC
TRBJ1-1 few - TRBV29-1 CSADYLEMNTEAFF TGCAGCGCCGATTACCTCGAGATGAACACTGAAGCTTTCTTT
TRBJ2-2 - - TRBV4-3 CASSQDLRGAGTGELFF TGCGCCAGCAGCCAAGATCTCAGGGGCGCCGGCACCGGGGAGCTGTTTTTT
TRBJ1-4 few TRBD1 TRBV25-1 CASSEFGTGYNEKLFF TGTGCCAGCAGTGAATTCGGGACAGGGTATAATGAAAAACTGTTTTTT
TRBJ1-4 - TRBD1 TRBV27 CASSPDRGEVKLFF TGTGCCAGCAGCCCGGACAGGGGGGAAGTAAAACTGTTTTTT
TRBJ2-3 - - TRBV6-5 CASSWGKRREDF TGTGCCAGCAGCTGGGGGAAGCGGCGCGAGGATTTT
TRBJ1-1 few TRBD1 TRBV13 CASSMDRGMNTEAFF TGTGCCAGCAGCATGGACAGGGGAATGAACACTGAAGCTTTCTTT
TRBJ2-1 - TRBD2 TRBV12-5 CASGSLAGIYNEQFF TGTGCTAGTGGTTCCCTAGCGGGGATCTACAATGAGCAGTTCTTC
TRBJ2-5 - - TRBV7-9 CASSLGVAGGPQETQYF TGTGCCAGCAGCTTAGGAGTGGCAGGGGGGCCACAAGAGACCCAGTACTTC
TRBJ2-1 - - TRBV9 CASSVDRGMENEQFF TGTGCCAGCAGCGTAGATAGGGGGATGGAGAATGAGCAGTTCTTC
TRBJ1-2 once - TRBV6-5 CASSNEAYGYTF TGTGCCAGCAGTAACGAGGCCTATGGCTACACCTTC
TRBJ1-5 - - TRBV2 CASRWDGDQPQHF TGTGCCAGCAGATGGGATGGGGATCAGCCCCAGCATTTT
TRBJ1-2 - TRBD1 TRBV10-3 CAISEPTDRGRYGYTF TGTGCCATCAGTGAGCCGACTGACAGGGGAAGGTATGGCTACACCTTC
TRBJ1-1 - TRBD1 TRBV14 CASSLGQGTFF TGTGCCAGCAGCCTTGGACAGGGGACTTTCTTT
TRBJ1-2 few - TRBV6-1 CASSEWVQSQFYGYTF TGTGCCAGCAGTGAATGGGTACAGAGTCAGTTCTATGGCTACACCTTC
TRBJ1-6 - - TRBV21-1 CASSRRGRQTYNSPLHF TGTGCCAGCAGCCGGAGGGGACGCCAAACCTATAATTCACCCCTCCACTTT
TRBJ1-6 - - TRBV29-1 CSVGDGNSPLHF TGCAGCGTGGGGGACGGTAATTCACCCCTCCACTTT
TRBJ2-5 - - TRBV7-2 CASTIPRRGEQETQYF TGTGCCAGCACCATTCCACGGCGAGGGGAACAAGAGACCCAGTACTTC
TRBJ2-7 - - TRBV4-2 CASSQGLGYEQYF TGTGCCAGCAGCCAAGGGTTGGGCTACGAGCAGTACTTC
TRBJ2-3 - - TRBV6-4 CASSGGSTDTQYF TGTGCCAGCAGTGGGGGGAGCACAGATACGCAGTATTTT
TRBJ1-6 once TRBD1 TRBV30 CAWSSQGAHNSPLHF TGTGCCTGGAGTAGCCAGGGGGCTCATAATTCACCCCTCCACTTT
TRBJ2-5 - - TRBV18 CASSLGGMYQETQYF TGTGCCAGCTCACTTGGGGGGATGTACCAAGAGACCCAGTACTTC
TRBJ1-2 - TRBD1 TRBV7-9 CASSLGQPYYGYTF TGTGCCAGCAGCTTGGGACAGCCTTACTATGGCTACACCTTC
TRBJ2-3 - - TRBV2 CASSDQGGYTDTQYF TGTGCCAGCAGTGACCAGGGGGGTTACACAGATACGCAGTATTTT
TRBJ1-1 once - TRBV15 CATSMRGSGAEAFF TGTGCCACCAGCATGAGAGGTTCGGGCGCTGAAGCTTTCTTT
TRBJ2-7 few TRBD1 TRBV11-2 CASSRDRGSPYEQYF TGTGCCAGCAGCCGGGACAGGGGCTCCCCCTACGAGCAGTACTTC
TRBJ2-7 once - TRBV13 CASSSPSGEQYF TGTGCCAGCAGCTCCCCCTCAGGGGAGCAGTACTTC
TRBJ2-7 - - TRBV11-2 CASSLGAGGNYEQYF TGTGCCAGCAGCTTAGGGGCAGGGGGGAACTACGAGCAGTACTTC
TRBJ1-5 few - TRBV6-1 CASSGILRGDNQPQHF TGTGCCAGCAGTGGGATCTTGAGGGGGGATAACCAGCCCCAGCATTTT
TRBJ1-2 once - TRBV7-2 CASSRESYGYTF TGTGCCAGCAGCCGGGAGTCCTATGGCTACACCTTC
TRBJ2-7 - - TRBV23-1 CASSQSGAIYEQYF TGCGCCAGCAGTCAATCGGGGGCCATCTACGAGCAGTACTTC
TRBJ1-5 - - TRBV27 CASSFVGSGNQPQHF TGTGCCAGCAGTTTTGTCGGCAGTGGCAATCAGCCCCAGCATTTT